These T cell receptor beta chains were read from a single sample in a study of T-cell reconstitution after alpha-beta-depleted transplantation in children. Each CDR3 protein is one row after TCRdb ran MiXCR on the PCR reads. This table has 900,000 or so distinct CDR3 sequences, approximately 15% appearing once. The input for sequencing was PBMCs, mostly from graft donor cells, taken 360 days after TCRalphabeta/CD19-depleted stem cell transplant. The receptors were sampled from a male patient younger than 18 who had a stem cell transplant for acute lymphoblastic leukemia, so the T cells may come from the graft donor. The CDR3 runs from the conserved cysteine through the conserved F or W. The D gene is left open where the match is weak. Clone size is stated in some rows and not others, as once, few, many or a class when expanded.

d_gene	v_gene	j_gene	abundance	CDR3nt	CDR3aa
.	TRBV7-9	TRBJ1-4	few	TGTGCCAGCAGCTTCGCTGGGGGGCGGGAAAAACTGTTTTTT	CASSFAGGREKLFF
.	TRBV4-2	TRBJ2-5	.	TGTGCCAGCAGCCAAGATTTTCTTCCTGGAGAGACCCAGTACTTC	CASSQDFLPGETQYF
.	TRBV2	TRBJ1-1	.	TGTGCCAGCATACAGGACAGCCAAAAAGCTTTCTTT	CASIQDSQKAFF
.	TRBV28	TRBJ2-4	.	TGTGCCAGCAGTTTCCAGGGCGCCGCCAAAAACATTCAGTACTTC	CASSFQGAAKNIQYF
.	TRBV10-3	TRBJ2-1	few	TGTGCCATCAGTGGCCTTCAGGAGCAGTTCTTC	CAISGLQEQFF
TRBD2	TRBV12-3/TRBV12-4	TRBJ2-2	many	TGTGCCAGCAGTTTCCCCCCGCGGGAGGGCTGGACCGGGGAGCTGTTTTTT	CASSFPPREGWTGELFF
.	TRBV15	TRBJ2-1	few	TGTGCCACCAGCGACAGGCTGGCTCCTGCATACAACAATGAGCAGTTCTTC	CATSDRLAPAYNNEQFF
TRBD1	TRBV6-5	TRBJ2-7	.	TGTGCCAGCAGTCCCGACAGGGGTCAAGCCTACGAGCAGTACTTC	CASSPDRGQAYEQYF
TRBD1	TRBV3-1	TRBJ1-1	.	TGTGCCAGCAGCCAAGGGACAGGGTCGAACACTGAAGCTTTCTTT	CASSQGTGSNTEAFF
TRBD2	TRBV5-1	TRBJ2-2	many	TGCGCCAGCAGCTCGGCAGGCGGGAGGGCCTTGACCGGGGAGCTGTTTTTT	CASSSAGGRALTGELFF
.	TRBV5-1	TRBJ2-1	few	TGCGCCAGCAGCCAAATCCGGGGGAGCTCCTACAATGAGCAGTTCTTC	CASSQIRGSSYNEQFF
TRBD2	TRBV20-1	TRBJ2-1	.	TGCAGTGCTAGCAACGGACTAGTAGAATACAATGAGCAGTTCTTC	CSASNGLVEYNEQFF
.	TRBV5-6	TRBJ2-1	.	TGTGCCAGCCGCTTCTCCTCCTCTATCTACAATGAGCAGTTCTTC	CASRFSSSIYNEQFF